This T cell receptor (beta chain) came from a study of PD-1 blockade in classical Hodgkin lymphoma. Time point: cycle 4 day 1 (C4D1), after less than seven weeks of nivolumab. All patients relapsed after autologous stem cell transplantation, and brentuximab vedotin exposure varied. TCRdb keeps only in-frame clones here, not all; method: immunoSEQ multiplex PCR. The table includes 80,000 to 100,000 clones, under 95% detected once. General observations from the study: At C4D1, TCR diversity had climbed significantly for CD4+ cells, though not for CD8+ cells.

As concerns this clone: Its antigen is as yet unknown.

Sequencing was performed on peripheral blood mononuclear cells (PBMCs), taken before the fourth cycle of nivolumab. The source of this sequence is a human donor with classical Hodgkin lymphoma.

The CDR3 DNA reads as TGTGCCAGCAAACCGGGACTAGCGGGACACTACAATGAGCAGTTCTTC. This translates into CASKPGLAGHYNEQFF. The chain recombines TRBV28 with TRBJ2-1; the match to TRBD2 covers 13 bases. Germline V lookup: CDR1 MDHEN, CDR2 SYDVKM. The CDR3 runs to 16 residues. V lost 7 bases and J lost 3; bases outside the gene matches: 6.